Following are 2 T cell receptor beta chains from one sample sequenced in a study of T cell repertoires in cytomegalovirus infection. MiXCR, run by TCRdb on the reads, gives a single entry per CDR3 protein. Of under 850,000 distinct CDR3 sequences listed, around a third are singletons. For these receptors, no antigen is known. Sequenced here: cultured PBMCs, sampled from culture after CMV antigen stimulation. Receptors were obtained from a human donor in good health (CMV status not recorded). Some clones in this sample may be carry-over from other donors' samples.

The rearrangement joins TRBV7-2 to TRBJ2-1; TRBD1 matches 9 bases. The junction had 3 bases not matched to a gene; V was cut back by 7 bases and J by 2 bases. The CDR3 totals 14 residues. Germline V gives CDR1 SGHTA, CDR2 FQGNSA. This CDR3 is CASMRDRAYNEQFF. CDR3 nucleotides: TGTGCCAGCATGCGGGACAGGGCCTACAATGAGCAGTTCTTC. Based on the CDR3 plus reference TRBV7-2 and TRBJ2-1, the full variable domain is GAGVSQSPSNKVTEKGKDVELRCDPISGHTALYWYRQSLGQGLEFLIYFQGNSAPDKSGLPSDRFSAERTGGSVSTLTIQRTQQEDSAVYLCASMRDRAYNEQFFGPGTRLTVL.

This clonotype has more than one count but fewer than ten. The chain recombines TRBV28 with TRBJ2-3; tentatively, D is TRBD1 or TRBD2 (5 bases each). CDR3 length equals 15 residues. Germline CDR1 MDHEN, CDR2 SYDVKM. The V gene lost 5 bases and the J gene lost 1 base, with 13 bases spanning the gap. In DNA form, the CDR3 reads TGTGCCAGCAGTCTTACTCAGGGAGGCACAGATACGCAGTATTTT. It encodes CASSLTQGGTDTQYF.